A single sample gave rise to the 28 T cell receptor beta chains below, sequenced in a study of T-cell memory formation after mild COVID-19 (dated by TCRdb to 2020 to 2023). Receptor libraries were prepared by 5' RACE. Sequencing relied on an Illumina NovaSeq 6000. Clones were called with MiXCR by TCRdb after fastp trimmed the public reads at Q25, and only in-frame beta chains were retained. Each CDR3 protein appears once, grouped with its most common genes and DNA. The sample table records 400,000 to 500,000 distinct CDR3 sequences; around 20% of these occur just once. The ten top clones hold about 8.8% of the sample. The sample was PBMCs or a T cell subset sorted from them (not recorded which). The receptors derive from an adult woman who had mild COVID-19 (a few samples of this study predate the infection). The sample titles of this study are shuffled in the database, so cell type and time point are left out; the donor was told from shared clones.

The chain is built from TRBV5-4 and TRBJ2-5; 8 nucleotides align to TRBD2. V was clipped by 5 bases and J by 2 bases; unmatched bases: 8. The CDR3 runs 15 residues. Germline assignment: CDR1 SGHNT and CDR2 YYREEE (reference sequence). In nucleotides, the CDR3 is TGTGCCAGCAGTCCGACGACTAGCGAGCAAGAGACCCAGTACTTC. Protein product: CASSPTTSEQETQYF. Complete variable domain (other parts from reference TRBV5-4 and TRBJ2-5): ETGVTQSPTHLIKTRGQQVTLRCSSQSGHNTVSWYQQALGQGPQFIFQYYREEENGRGNFPPRFSGLQFPNYSSELNVNALELDDSALYLCASSPTTSEQETQYFGPGTRLLVL.

The chain couples TRBV15 to TRBJ2-7; 8 positions match TRBD2. V lost 0 bases, J lost 0 bases, and 7 bases stayed unmatched. Germline CDR1 LNHNV, CDR2 YYDKDF (reference sequence). The CDR3 has 17 amino acids. The DNA for the CDR3 is TGTGCCACCAGCAGAGATGCGGGGGGACCTAGCTCCTACGAGCAGTACTTC. It encodes CATSRDAGGPSSYEQYF.

This clonotype showed up many times. One end of the junction is discordant with germline, which a read error may explain. DNA of the CDR3: TGTGCCAGCAGTTTGACAGGGATGAACACTGAAGCTTTCTTT. Amino acids: CASSLTGMNTEAFF. The rearrangement uses TRBV5-1 and TRBJ1-1, with 7 positions matching TRBD1. Germline CDR1 is SGHRS and CDR2 is YFSETQ. This CDR3 has 14 amino acids.

This clonotype was counted only a few times. The chain carries TRBV7-9 and TRBJ1-6; D possibly corresponds to TRBD1 (6 bases). CDR1 and CDR2 (germline): SEHNR, FQNEAQ (reference sequence). V was trimmed by 2 bases and J by 7 bases, leaving 12 bases between them. The CDR3 length is 15 residues. The CDR3 DNA sequence: TGTGCCAGCAGCTTACAAGGCCAGGGGAATTCACCCCTCCACTTT. Amino acid sequence: CASSLQGQGNSPLHF.

The genes are TRBV12-3 or TRBV12-4 and TRBJ2-1; D call uncertain. This CDR3 is 15 amino acids long. Trimming shortened V by 2 bases and J by 2 bases, and 10 bases separated the two germline ends. The CDR3 coding sequence is TGTGCCAGCAGTTTATCTAGTCGGGCCTACAATGAGCAGTTCTTC. Amino acid sequence: CASSLSSRAYNEQFF.

The rearrangement uses TRBV20-1 and TRBJ2-3; 7 bases match TRBD2. The junction had 7 bases not matched to a gene; V was cut back by 2 bases and J by 5 bases. Germline CDR1 and CDR2: DFQATT and SNEGSKA (reference sequence). CDR3 length equals 14 residues. CDR3 region: CSARRAGALDTQYF. The DNA for the CDR3 is TGCAGTGCTAGACGGGCGGGAGCGTTAGATACGCAGTATTTT.

The V call is TRBV7-2, the J call TRBJ2-2; 13 bases are shared with TRBD2. Germline V lookup: CDR1 SGHTA, CDR2 FQGNSA. V was clipped by 6 bases and J by 1 base; unmatched bases: 8. The CDR3 is 18 residues long. CDR3 residues: CASRFPGLAGQNTGELFF. For the CDR3, the DNA is TGTGCCAGCAGATTCCCGGGACTAGCGGGGCAGAACACCGGGGAGCTGTTTTTT.

The genes are TRBV29-1 and TRBJ2-1, with D tentatively TRBD1 or TRBD2 (5 bases each). V was cut by 7 bases and J by 2 bases, with 15 bases left in between. The CDR3 is made up of 14 amino acids. Germline CDR1 and CDR2: SQVTM and ANQGSEA. CDR3 nucleotides: TGCAGCGGCGGTGTTCCGGGGCCCTACAATGAGCAGTTCTTC. Amino acids: CSGGVPGPYNEQFF.

The V and J genes are TRBV7-9 and TRBJ1-3; 7 positions agree with TRBD1. The junction had 4 bases not matched to a gene; V was cut back by 5 bases and J by 0 bases. Germline CDR1 reads SEHNR; CDR2 reads FQNEAQ (reference sequence). There are 15 residues in the CDR3. The CDR3, as DNA: TGTGCCAGCAGCCATGACAGGGACTCTGGAAACACCATATATTTT. Protein: CASSHDRDSGNTIYF.

This clonotype was seen a handful of times. The chain combines TRBV7-2 with TRBJ2-7; 8 bases fit TRBD1. Germline trimming cut 5 bases from V and 4 bases from J; bases unmatched to any gene: 7. The CDR3 covers 14 residues. Germline values: CDR1 SGHTA, CDR2 FQGNSA. The CDR3 DNA reads as TGTGCCAGCAGCACTTCAGGGGGCCGATACGAGCAGTACTTC. It is translated as CASSTSGGRYEQYF.

A few counts support this clonotype. The chain links TRBV5-1 to TRBJ2-7; 16 positions match TRBD2. CDR3 size: 18 residues. J was trimmed by 3 bases and V by 4 bases; bases with no gene match: 10. Germline CDR1 and CDR2: SGHRS and YFSETQ. CDR3 sequence (DNA): TGCGCCAGCAGCAGGGGACTAGCGGGAGGGTCCCGCTACTACGAGCAGTACTTC. It yields the protein CASSRGLAGGSRYYEQYF.

This clonotype has more than one count but fewer than ten. V gene TRBV6-2 or TRBV6-3 combines with J gene TRBJ2-1; D might be TRBD2 (5 bases). The CDR3 is 18 amino acids. Germline values: CDR1 MNHEY, CDR2 SVGEGT. Trimming removed 5 bases at V and 4 bases at J, with 24 bases between. The CDR3 DNA reads TGTGCCAGCAGTGGTCCCCCCTTAGCGCCACCCTTTTACAATGAGCAGTTCTTC. This codes for CASSGPPLAPPFYNEQFF.

The CDR3 here is CASRERGFEQYF. Written as DNA, the CDR3 is TGTGCCAGCAGAGAACGCGGTTTCGAGCAGTACTTC. The chain combines TRBV2 with TRBJ2-7; unclear D gene. Trimming took 6 bases from V and 6 from J, leaving 12 bases between them. Germline V gives CDR1 SNHLY, CDR2 FYNNEI. CDR3 length: 12 residues. Complete variable domain (other parts from reference TRBV2 and TRBJ2-7): EPEVTQTPSHQVTQMGQEVILRCVPISNHLYFYWYRQILGQKVEFLVSFYNNEISEKSEIFDDQFSVERPDGSNFTLKIRSTKLEDSAMYFCASRERGFEQYFGPGTRLTVT.

This clonotype was counted a few times. The rearrangement links TRBV5-1 to TRBJ1-1, with D perhaps matching TRBD1 (5 bases). The V end was cut by 3 bases, the J end by 5 bases, with 14 bases between. Germline CDR1 and CDR2: SGHRS and YFSETQ. This CDR3 has 14 amino acids. The CDR3 sequence is CASSSGSGWTEAFF. The CDR3 coding sequence is TGCGCCAGCAGCTCAGGGTCGGGATGGACTGAAGCTTTCTTT.

V is TRBV28 and J is TRBJ2-1; the match to TRBD2 covers 10 bases. Germline CDR1 is MDHEN and CDR2 is SYDVKM. The CDR3 sequence is 15 residues long. V shed 2 bases and J 7 bases; nucleotides not matched to a gene: 5. The CDR3 spells CASSLPGLATNEQFF. The CDR3 region has the DNA TGTGCCAGCAGTTTACCGGGACTAGCGACGAATGAGCAGTTCTTC. The variable domain in full, with the rest retrieved from reference TRBV28 and TRBJ2-1, is DVKVTQSSRYLVKRTGEKVFLECVQDMDHENMFWYRQDPGLGLRLIYFSYDVKMKEKGDIPEGYSVSREKKERFSLILESASTNQTSMYLCASSLPGLATNEQFFGPGTRLTVL.

There are a few counts of this clonotype. The chain combines TRBV7-6 with TRBJ2-7; 10 bases fit TRBD2. The CDR3 contains 16 residues. The germline V gene encodes CDR1 SGHVS and CDR2 FNYEAQ. V trimming: 0 bases; J trimming: 3 bases; junction bases outside the gene matches: 5. CDR3 DNA sequence: TGTGCCAGCAGCTTAGCGCGAGCGGGAGGGCACTACGAGCAGTACTTC. Translating it yields CASSLARAGGHYEQYF.

This clonotype has at least ten counts. The gene calls are TRBV18 and TRBJ1-6, with D uncertain. V lost 5 bases and J lost 9, with 14 bases in between. In germline, CDR1 is KGHSH, CDR2 LQKENI. This CDR3 has 14 residues. CDR3 amino acids: CASSVSGDRSPLHF. The CDR3, as DNA: TGTGCCAGCTCAGTCTCCGGGGATCGTTCACCCCTCCACTTT.

This clonotype was found a few times. V gene TRBV19 combines with J gene TRBJ2-3; D is perhaps TRBD2 (7 bases). This CDR3 has 16 residues. CDR1 and CDR2 (germline): LNHDA, SQIVND (reference sequence). Trimming removed 4 bases at V and 5 bases at J, with 19 bases between. The DNA of the CDR3 is TGTGCCAGTAGTAGTACGCGGGGGCGAACCCTAGATACGCAGTATTTT. It specifies CASSSTRGRTLDTQYF.

This clonotype was picked up a small number of times. J is TRBJ2-5 and V is TRBV18; D not resolved. V gave up 5 bases and J gave up 3 bases, with 4 bases separating them. The CDR3 consists of 11 residues. Germline lookup yields CDR1 KGHSH and CDR2 LQKENI. As DNA, the CDR3 is TGTGCCAGCTCAGACGAAGAGACCCAGTACTTC. Translation: CASSDEETQYF. The full variable domain, its missing parts supplied by reference TRBV18 and TRBJ2-5, is NAGVMQNPRHLVRRRGQEARLRCSPMKGHSHVYWYRQLPEEGLKFMVYLQKENIIDESGMPKERFSAEFPKEGPSILRIQQVVRGDSAAYFCASSDEETQYFGPGTRLLVL.

The chain couples TRBV7-8 to TRBJ2-1; 9 bases agree with TRBD2. V lost 6 bases to trimming and J lost 0 bases; unmatched junction nucleotides: 6. Germline loops: CDR1 SGHVS, CDR2 FQNEAQ. CDR3 length: 16 amino acids. CDR3 region: CASSPTSGASYNEQFF. In DNA form, the CDR3 reads TGTGCCAGCAGTCCGACTAGCGGCGCCTCCTACAATGAGCAGTTCTTC.

This clonotype has just a few counts. In nucleotides, the CDR3 is TGCGCCAGCAGCTTGGATTCCACCGGGGAGCTGTTTTTT. It is translated as CASSLDSTGELFF. V is TRBV5-1 and J is TRBJ2-2, with unresolved D. Germline V gene sequence: CDR1 SGHRS, CDR2 YFSETQ. Between the trimmed V and J ends, which lost 0 bases and 4 bases, there was a span of 4 bases. This CDR3 contains 13 residues.

This clonotype was seen once. The chain couples TRBV15 to TRBJ2-5, with D possibly being TRBD1 (6 bases). V was cut by 4 bases and J by 1 base, with 7 bases left in between. The CDR3 is made up of 13 amino acids. Per the germline V gene, CDR1 is LNHNV and CDR2 is YYDKDF (reference sequence). Here the CDR3 DNA reads TGTGCCACCAGCATAGGGGGCCAAGAGACCCAGTACTTC. It codes for CATSIGGQETQYF.

This clonotype was counted only a few times. The chain links TRBV5-1 to TRBJ2-2, with 11 positions matching TRBD2. The junction had 4 bases not matched to a gene; V was cut back by 2 bases and J by 4 bases. The CDR3 length is 16 residues. Germline values: CDR1 SGHRS, CDR2 YFSETQ. DNA of the CDR3: TGCGCCAGCAGCTTCACTAGCGGGGGTATCACCGGGGAGCTGTTTTTT. Translation gives CASSFTSGGITGELFF.

This clonotype was counted a few times. The V and J genes are TRBV20-1 and TRBJ2-7, with a weak D call TRBD1 (6 bases). V shed 0 bases and J shed 2 bases, with 11 bases lying between them. The CDR3 sequence is 14 residues long. Germline CDR1 reads DFQATT; CDR2 reads SNEGSKA (reference sequence). CDR3 in DNA: TGCAGTGCTAGAGATCACACAGGGACCTACGAGCAGTACTTC. It specifies CSARDHTGTYEQYF.

The rearrangement uses TRBV5-5 and TRBJ2-5, with D unclear. V lost 4 bases, J lost 2 bases, and 6 bases lay in between. The CDR3 loop spans 12 amino acids. The germline V gene encodes CDR1 SGHKS and CDR2 YYEKEE (reference sequence). The CDR3 sequence: CASSVPQETQYF. As DNA, the CDR3 is TGTGCCAGCAGCGTACCACAAGAGACCCAGTACTTC.

CDR3 DNA sequence: TGTGCCAGCAGCGACGGCGGGGGGTACTACGAGCAGTACTTC. This translates into CASSDGGGYYEQYF. The chain uses TRBV5-4 and TRBJ2-7; TRBD2 matches at 8 bases. J was trimmed by 3 bases and V by 4 bases; bases with no gene match: 6. The V gene's germline CDR1 is SGHNT and CDR2 YYREEE (reference sequence). The CDR3 is 14 amino acids.

In its sample, this clonotype was seen a few times. The chain couples TRBV6-5 to TRBJ2-1; TRBD2 matches 9 bases. Per the germline V gene, CDR1 is MNHEY and CDR2 is SVGAGI. The CDR3 covers 17 residues. J gave up 2 bases and V 3 bases, and 8 bases lay outside the gene matches. Written as DNA, the CDR3 is TGTGCCAGCAGTTATCTTGTAGCGGGAGTAACCTACAATGAGCAGTTCTTC. Translation gives CASSYLVAGVTYNEQFF.

J is TRBJ2-3 and V is TRBV7-3; TRBD2 aligns across 11 bases. Germline V gene lookup returns CDR1 SGHTA and CDR2 FQGTGA. The CDR3 consists of 19 residues. V shed 5 bases, J shed 3 bases, and the junction held 16 bases outside the gene matches. The CDR3 here is CASSPPGLTSGGGTDTQYF. The CDR3 nucleotides are TGTGCCAGCAGCCCCCCCGGGCTTACTAGCGGGGGAGGAACAGATACGCAGTATTTT.